This entry lists 22 T cell receptor beta chains sequenced from one sample in a study of blood T cell repertoires in COVID-19. Sequencing used immunoSEQ multiplex PCR; TCRdb keeps in-frame clones, though not all of them. The table has some 260,000 clones, over 70% seen once; the top ten hold roughly 10%. Material: peripheral blood. The receptor set was obtained from a woman aged 70-85 years with COVID-19, enrolled during active disease.

This chain links TRBV27 with TRBJ1-2; D unresolved. The CDR3 sequence is 12 residues long. Germline CDR1 reads MNHEY; CDR2 reads SMNVEV (reference sequence). V was cut by 2 bases and J by 5 bases, with 6 bases left in between. CDR3 coding DNA: TGTGCCAGCAGTTTAAACGGTTATGGCTACACCTTC. This translates into CASSLNGYGYTF.

As concerns this clone: This specimen includes other DNA sequences encoding the same CDR3. The chain recombines TRBV30 with TRBJ1-5; TRBD1 might be the D (6 bases). The germline V gene encodes CDR1 GTSNPN and CDR2 SVGIG (reference sequence). V was trimmed by 0 bases and J by 1 base, leaving 10 bases between them. The CDR3 contains 15 residues. The CDR3 bases are TGTGCCTGGAGTGTGGGGCAGGGGAGCAATCAGCCCCAGCATTTT. The encoded protein is CAWSVGQGSNQPQHF.

The chain has TRBV4-2 and TRBJ1-6; no reliable D call. This CDR3 is built from 17 residues. Germline V gene data show CDR1 as LGHNA and CDR2 as YNFKEQ. Trimming removed 4 bases from V and 0 bases from J, with 13 bases in between. CDR3: CASSRESPSSYNSPLHF. CDR3 DNA: TGTGCCAGCAGCCGAGAGTCGCCTAGCTCCTATAATTCACCCCTCCACTTT.

This clone was counted once. The chain carries TRBV11-2 and TRBJ2-1; a possible D gene is TRBD1 (6 bases). Trimming shortened V by 8 bases and J by 4 bases, and 15 bases separated the two germline ends. Germline CDR1 is SGHAT and CDR2 is FQNNGV. The CDR3 sequence is 14 residues long. The CDR3 DNA reads as TGTGCCAGCGGTTCCGGGACAATGTACAATGAGCAGTTCTTC. This codes for CASGSGTMYNEQFF.

The gene calls are TRBV9 and TRBJ2-1; 7 bases line up with TRBD2. Trimming took 4 bases from V and 6 from J; bases not matched to a gene: 13. The CDR3 is made up of 16 amino acids. The germline V gene has CDR1 SGDLS and CDR2 YYNGEE. The CDR3 sequence is CASSPRVAGAPNEQFF. DNA of the CDR3: TGTGCCAGCAGCCCCCGGGTTGCGGGAGCGCCCAATGAGCAGTTCTTC.

CDR3 in DNA: TGTGCCAGCAGCTTAGCGGCGGGACCCACTGAGCAGTTCTTC. The encoded protein is CASSLAAGPTEQFF. The rearrangement links TRBV7-6 to TRBJ2-1, with D possibly matching TRBD2 (6 bases). From germline, CDR1 is SGHVS and CDR2 FNYEAQ. Trimming left V 0 bases short and J 9 bases short, with 12 bases between. The CDR3 sequence is 14 residues long.

This chain connects TRBV5-4 to TRBJ2-3; D ambiguous. The CDR3 totals 15 residues. Trimming shortened V by 4 bases and J by 4 bases, and 16 bases separated the two germline ends. Per the germline V gene, CDR1 is SGHNT and CDR2 is YYREEE (reference sequence). CDR3 DNA: TGTGCCAGCAGCCCCCAGAAGCTACGGGCAGATACGCAGTATTTT. As protein: CASSPQKLRADTQYF.

The chain has TRBV7-8 and TRBJ2-1; 9 positions match TRBD2. With V trimmed by 5 bases and J by 11 bases, 10 bases remained unmatched. The CDR3 length is 14 residues. Germline V lookup: CDR1 SGHVS, CDR2 FQNEAQ. The CDR3 region has the DNA TGTGCCAGCAGCCCCCCGGGCCTAGCGGGACAGCAGTTCTTC. Its translation: CASSPPGLAGQQFF.

The CDR3 DNA sequence: TGTGCCAGCAGCTGGGCCGGGACAGGGGATGAAAAACTGTTTTTT. Amino acid sequence: CASSWAGTGDEKLFF. The rearrangement uses TRBV7-2 and TRBJ1-4, with 10 nucleotides matching TRBD1. Germline-derived CDR1 and CDR2 are SGHTA and FQGNSA. The CDR3 consists of 15 residues. J gave up 6 bases and V 4 bases, and 5 bases lay outside the gene matches.

The V and J genes are TRBV28 and TRBJ2-1; TRBD2 matches at 9 bases. CDR3 size: 17 residues. From germline, CDR1 is MDHEN and CDR2 SYDVKM. The ends lost 5 bases at V and 0 bases at J; junction bases unmatched: 8. The CDR3 nucleotides read TGTGCCAGCAGTCTTACTCGACTAGCGGACTCCTACAATGAGCAGTTCTTC. Encoded protein: CASSLTRLADSYNEQFF.

V and J are TRBV5-1 and TRBJ1-2; 8 positions match TRBD1. V shed 2 bases, J shed 8 bases, and the junction held 11 bases outside the gene matches. The CDR3 spans 15 residues. CDR1 is SGHRS and CDR2 is YFSETQ in the germline V gene. The CDR3: CASSFSGQGSLGYTF. CDR3 in DNA: TGCGCCAGCAGCTTTTCCGGACAGGGTAGCCTGGGCTACACCTTC.

The chain is built from TRBV7-2 and TRBJ2-7; D call uncertain. This CDR3 has 14 residues. Germline values: CDR1 SGHTA, CDR2 FQGNSA. Trimming shortened V by 1 base and J by 0 bases, and 7 bases separated the two germline ends. The chain's CDR3 is CASSLEYSSYEQYF. The CDR3 region has the DNA TGTGCCAGCAGCTTAGAGTACAGCTCCTACGAGCAGTACTTC.

The chain has TRBV14 and TRBJ1-2; 8 nucleotides agree with TRBD1. The germline CDR1 and CDR2 sequences are SGHDN and FVKESK. With 1 base clipped from V and 4 bases from J, the junction kept 2 bases outside the gene matches. This CDR3 is built from 14 residues. The DNA for the CDR3 is TGTGCCAGCAGCCAAGGAACAGGGGGCTATGGCTACACCTTC. Its translation is CASSQGTGGYGYTF.

V and J are TRBV19 and TRBJ2-1, with TRBD2 matching over 7 bases. Per the germline V gene, CDR1 is LNHDA and CDR2 is SQIVND (reference sequence). CDR3 length: 16 residues. V lost 6 bases to trimming and J lost 4 bases; unmatched junction nucleotides: 12. For the CDR3, the DNA is TGTGCCAGTAGCCCCCTGGGGAGGGGAACATACAATGAGCAGTTCTTC. As protein: CASSPLGRGTYNEQFF.

The chain links TRBV9 to TRBJ2-5; TRBD2 matches 7 bases. Germline assignment: CDR1 SGDLS and CDR2 YYNGEE. V lost 0 bases and J lost 4; bases outside the gene matches: 6. The CDR3 runs to 15 residues. The CDR3 DNA follows: TGTGCCAGCAGCGTAGGGACTAGATCTTCAGAGACCCAGTACTTC. It translates to CASSVGTRSSETQYF. The full variable domain, in which reference TRBV9 and TRBJ2-5 provide the parts outside the CDR3, is DSGVTQTPKHLITATGQRVTLRCSPRSGDLSVYWYQQSLDQGLQFLIQYYNGEERAKGNILERFSAQQFPDLHSELNLSSLELGDSALYFCASSVGTRSSETQYFGPGTRLLVL.

The chain joins TRBV5-1 to TRBJ2-7, with 7 bases that match TRBD1. The junction had 16 bases not matched to a gene; V was cut back by 3 bases and J by 1 base. In germline, CDR1 is SGHRS, CDR2 YFSETQ. The CDR3 extends over 18 amino acids. The CDR3 sequence: CASSSATGSADPSYEQYF. In nucleotides, the CDR3 is TGCGCCAGCAGCTCAGCGACAGGGTCAGCGGACCCATCCTACGAGCAGTACTTC.

This chain joins TRBV27 and TRBJ2-7, with TRBD2 matching 11 bases. J lost 2 bases, V lost 6 bases, and 0 bases had no gene match. Germline-derived CDR1 and CDR2 are MNHEY and SMNVEV (reference sequence). This CDR3 is built from 13 residues. CDR3: CASRTSGTYEQYF. The DNA for the CDR3 is TGTGCCAGCAGGACTAGCGGGACCTACGAGCAGTACTTC.

The chain employs TRBV7-2 and TRBJ1-1; D perhaps matches TRBD1 (5 bases). The germline V gene encodes CDR1 SGHTA and CDR2 FQGNSA. CDR3 size: 12 residues. V lost 4 bases, J lost 6 bases, and 9 bases lay in between. This CDR3 is CASSSQGSEAFF. DNA of the CDR3: TGTGCCAGCAGCTCCCAGGGTTCTGAAGCTTTCTTT.

The chain joins TRBV18 to TRBJ2-1; 10 nucleotides agree with TRBD2. V lost 2 bases to trimming and J lost 7 bases; unmatched junction nucleotides: 8. This CDR3 has 16 residues. Germline CDR1 and CDR2: KGHSH and LQKENI. The CDR3 here is CASSPSSSGRVNEQFF. Written as DNA, the CDR3 is TGTGCCAGCTCACCATCCTCTAGCGGGAGAGTGAATGAGCAGTTCTTC.

V gene TRBV20-1 combines with J gene TRBJ2-7, with TRBD1 matching over 9 bases. This CDR3 region has 11 residues. CDR1 is DFQATT and CDR2 is SNEGSKA in the germline V gene (reference sequence). Trimming removed 6 bases from V and 4 bases from J; junction bases left unmatched: 1. In DNA form, the CDR3 reads TGCAGTGCGGACAGGGGATACGAGCAGTACTTC. Amino acids: CSADRGYEQYF.

The CDR3 DNA is TGTGCCAGCTCACCCCAAGGGGGTCCCACAGATACGCAGTATTTT. It encodes CASSPQGGPTDTQYF. This chain joins TRBV18 and TRBJ2-3, with a weak D call TRBD1 (6 bases). Germline assignment: CDR1 KGHSH and CDR2 LQKENI. The CDR3 spans 15 residues. With 3 bases removed from V and 2 bases from J, the gap between germline ends came to 12 bases.

V and J are TRBV5-8 and TRBJ1-4; TRBD1 agrees at 7 bases. Germline loops: CDR1 SGHTS, CDR2 YDEGEE. CDR3 length equals 14 residues. The trim removed 4 bases at V and 8 bases at J, leaving 8 bases unmatched. The CDR3, as DNA: TGTGCCAGCAGCGACGACAGGGATCGAGAAAAACTGTTTTTT. This gives the protein CASSDDRDREKLFF.